Listed below are T cell receptor beta chains from one sample, sequenced in a study of vaccination and CD4 T cells after COVID-19. MiXCR, applied by TCRdb to the PCR reads, yields one record per CDR3 protein. The sample includes 20,000 to 25,000 distinct CDR3 sequences, roughly 45% of them seen just once. The antigens of these receptors remain unknown. The specimen sequenced was CD4+ T cells from blood, cultured in vitro. The receptors were sampled from a human donor who had recovered from COVID-19. Each CDR3 is given without its conserved first and last residue.

CDR3 protein,V gene,J gene
ATSEEGQGGTYGYT,TRBV24-1,TRBJ1-2
ASRRWRSVVNEQF,TRBV10-2,TRBJ2-1
ASSKVHSGQAYEQY,TRBV21-1,TRBJ2-7
ASSYTGTGGGETQY,TRBV6-2/TRBV6-3,TRBJ2-5
SAIFPGLAGDGEQY,TRBV20-1,TRBJ2-7
ASSFDGGIQY,TRBV7-3,TRBJ2-7
ASSIGWVSLTDTQY,TRBV19,TRBJ2-3
AVVVRGRGQF,TRBV7-9,TRBJ2-1
SARIGPTNTGELF,TRBV20-1,TRBJ2-2
ASRGDRGPEAF,TRBV6-1,TRBJ1-1
AISGGRRPYEQY,TRBV10-3,TRBJ2-7
ATSRGDRGNTGELF,TRBV15,TRBJ2-2
ASSLRSGTSGYT,TRBV27,TRBJ1-2
ASSVASVGRNTEAF,TRBV9,TRBJ1-1
ASSLAVTRNYGYT,TRBV12-3/TRBV12-4,TRBJ1-2
ASSFLPIVNYGYT,TRBV28,TRBJ1-2
SASTVAKNIQY,TRBV20-1,TRBJ2-4
ASSPAPNPAYEQY,TRBV14,TRBJ2-7
AISESRDNQPQH,TRBV10-3,TRBJ1-5
ASSLGKSTIGNQPQH,TRBV11-2,TRBJ1-5
ASSPSLLTQY,TRBV7-8,TRBJ2-3
ASSFRYRGNTEAF,TRBV5-4,TRBJ1-1
ASSRGQTNTEAF,TRBV19,TRBJ1-1
ASSPGVGQPNTEAF,TRBV27,TRBJ1-1
ASSPISDGYEQY,TRBV5-1,TRBJ2-7
ASSAPGTLGTQY,TRBV6-1,TRBJ2-5
ASSLGIWAGNIQY,TRBV7-8,TRBJ2-4
ASSLSPGISGSSPYEQY,TRBV18,TRBJ2-7
SASGVRLGETQY,TRBV20-1,TRBJ2-5
SASASYNSPLH,TRBV20-1,TRBJ1-6
ASSSEPQGARYEQY,TRBV27,TRBJ2-7
ASNIKGGDEKLF,TRBV28,TRBJ1-4
ASSLEKLINTQY,TRBV7-2,TRBJ2-3
SANSIWGASGRSSYNEQF,TRBV20-1,TRBJ2-1
ASSLYRDLDTGELF,TRBV7-2,TRBJ2-2
SAPRGREYQEAQY,TRBV20-1,TRBJ2-5
SVVTGYRAEAF,TRBV29-1,TRBJ1-1
ASSILGVGDETQY,TRBV19,TRBJ2-5
ASSYSSGITQETQY,TRBV6-5,TRBJ2-5
ASSLHPAQGTGYT,TRBV7-3,TRBJ1-2
ASSRLGGSGGNTIY,TRBV7-3,TRBJ1-3
ASSFQGPYNSPLH,TRBV6-1,TRBJ1-6
ASSLAQGVLAKNIQY,TRBV11-3,TRBJ2-4
ASSPDTSRETQY,TRBV6-1,TRBJ2-5
ASSLVGQNGYT,TRBV5-1,TRBJ1-2
SARDDPYGYT,TRBV20-1,TRBJ1-2